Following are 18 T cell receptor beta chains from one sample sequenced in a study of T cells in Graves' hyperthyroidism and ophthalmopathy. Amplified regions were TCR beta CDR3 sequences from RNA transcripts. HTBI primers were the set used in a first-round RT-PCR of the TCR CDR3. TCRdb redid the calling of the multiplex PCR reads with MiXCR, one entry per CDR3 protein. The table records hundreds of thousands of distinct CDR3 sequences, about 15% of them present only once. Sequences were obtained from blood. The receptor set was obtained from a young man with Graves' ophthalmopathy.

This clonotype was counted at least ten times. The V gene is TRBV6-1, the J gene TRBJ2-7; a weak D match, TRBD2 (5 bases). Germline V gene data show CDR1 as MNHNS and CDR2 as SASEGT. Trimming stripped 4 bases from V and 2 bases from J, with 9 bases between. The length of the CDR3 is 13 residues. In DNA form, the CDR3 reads TGTGCCAGCAGTGTACGGGAAACCTACGAGCAGTACTTC. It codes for CASSVRETYEQYF.

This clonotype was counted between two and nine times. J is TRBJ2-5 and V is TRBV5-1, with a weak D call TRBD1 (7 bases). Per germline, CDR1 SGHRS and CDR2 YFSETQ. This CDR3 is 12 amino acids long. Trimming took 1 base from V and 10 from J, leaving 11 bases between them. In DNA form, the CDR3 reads TGCGCCAGCAGCTTGCAGGGGGAGGACCAGTACTTC. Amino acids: CASSLQGEDQYF.

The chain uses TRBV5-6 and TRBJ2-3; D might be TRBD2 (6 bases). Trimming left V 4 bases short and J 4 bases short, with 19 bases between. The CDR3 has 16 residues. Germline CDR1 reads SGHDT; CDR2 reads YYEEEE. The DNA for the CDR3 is TGTGCCAGCAGCCGGCGGGGTGTGGGCAGCCCAGATACGCAGTATTTT. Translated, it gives CASSRRGVGSPDTQYF.

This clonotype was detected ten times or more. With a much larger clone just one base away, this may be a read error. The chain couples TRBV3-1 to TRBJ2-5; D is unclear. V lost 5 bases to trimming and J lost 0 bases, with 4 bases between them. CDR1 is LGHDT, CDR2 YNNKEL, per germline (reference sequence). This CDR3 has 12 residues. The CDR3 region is CASSVNQETQYF. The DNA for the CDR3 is TGTGCCAGCAGCGTAAACCAAGAGACCCAGTACTTC.

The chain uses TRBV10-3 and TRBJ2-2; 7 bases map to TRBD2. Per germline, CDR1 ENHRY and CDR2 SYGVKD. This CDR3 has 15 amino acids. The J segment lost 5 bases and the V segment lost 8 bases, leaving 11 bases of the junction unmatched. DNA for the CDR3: TGTGCCATCGGGGAGGGCGGAGCGGGTACCGGGGAGCTGTTTTTT. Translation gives CAIGEGGAGTGELFF.

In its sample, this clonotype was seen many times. This CDR3 reads CASSLFRTSGTVVYEQFF. The DNA of the CDR3 is TGTGCCAGCAGTTTATTCCGGACTAGCGGGACTGTTGTTTATGAGCAGTTCTTC. This rearrangement joins TRBV27 to TRBJ2-1; 12 bases fit TRBD2. The CDR3 spans 18 residues. Losses at the gene ends were 1 base for V and 8 bases for J; bases not matched to a gene: 12. The germline gives CDR1 MNHEY, CDR2 SMNVEV (reference sequence).

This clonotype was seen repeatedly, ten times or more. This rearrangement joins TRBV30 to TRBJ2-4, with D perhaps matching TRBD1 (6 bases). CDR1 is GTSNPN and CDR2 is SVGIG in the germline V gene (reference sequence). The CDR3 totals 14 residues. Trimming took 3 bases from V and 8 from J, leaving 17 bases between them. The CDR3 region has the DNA TGTGCCTGGAGGCCGTGGGGGCTTAGTGACATTCAGTACTTC. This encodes CAWRPWGLSDIQYF.

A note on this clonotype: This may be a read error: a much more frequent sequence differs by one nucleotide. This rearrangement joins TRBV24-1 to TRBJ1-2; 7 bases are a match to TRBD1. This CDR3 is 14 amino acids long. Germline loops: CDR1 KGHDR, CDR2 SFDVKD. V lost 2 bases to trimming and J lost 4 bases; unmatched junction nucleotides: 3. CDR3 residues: CATSDSGQIYGYTF. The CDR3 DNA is TGTGCCACCAGTGATTCGGGACAGATCTATGGCTACACCTTC.

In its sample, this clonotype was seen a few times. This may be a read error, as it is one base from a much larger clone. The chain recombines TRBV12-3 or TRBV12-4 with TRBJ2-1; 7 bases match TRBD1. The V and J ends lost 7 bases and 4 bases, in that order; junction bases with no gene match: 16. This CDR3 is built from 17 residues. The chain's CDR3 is CASTSPVVEGAYNEQFF. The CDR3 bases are TGTGCCAGCACCAGCCCGGTGGTAGAGGGGGCATACAATGAGCAGTTCTTC.

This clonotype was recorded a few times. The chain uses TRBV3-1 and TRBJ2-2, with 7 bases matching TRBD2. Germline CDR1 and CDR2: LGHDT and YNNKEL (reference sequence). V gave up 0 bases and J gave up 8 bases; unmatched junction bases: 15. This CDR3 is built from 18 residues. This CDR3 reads CASSQDSGAGVPRGELFF. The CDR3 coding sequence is TGTGCCAGCAGCCAAGACAGTGGCGCGGGAGTCCCCAGGGGGGAGCTGTTTTTT.

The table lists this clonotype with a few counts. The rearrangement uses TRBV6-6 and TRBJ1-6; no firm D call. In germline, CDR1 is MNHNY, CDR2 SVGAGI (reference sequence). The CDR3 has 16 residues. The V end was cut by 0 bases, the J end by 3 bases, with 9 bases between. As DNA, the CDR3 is TGTGCCAGCAGTTACTCGATTCAGGACTATAATTCACCCCTCCACTTT. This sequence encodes CASSYSIQDYNSPLHF.

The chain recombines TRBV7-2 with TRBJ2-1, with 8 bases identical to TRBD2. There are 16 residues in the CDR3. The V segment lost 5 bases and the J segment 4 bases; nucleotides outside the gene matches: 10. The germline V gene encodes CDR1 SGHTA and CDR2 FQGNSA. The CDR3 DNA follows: TGTGCCAGCAGCCTAGGGGGACTAGGGTCTTACAATGAGCAGTTCTTC. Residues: CASSLGGLGSYNEQFF.

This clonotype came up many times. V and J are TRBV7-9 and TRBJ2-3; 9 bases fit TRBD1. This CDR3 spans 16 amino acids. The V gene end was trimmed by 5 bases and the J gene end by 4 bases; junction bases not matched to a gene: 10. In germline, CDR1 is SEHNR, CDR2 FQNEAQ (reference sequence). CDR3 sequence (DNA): TGTGCCAGCAGCGTATGGGACAGGGAGGAGCCAGATACGCAGTATTTT. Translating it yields CASSVWDREEPDTQYF.

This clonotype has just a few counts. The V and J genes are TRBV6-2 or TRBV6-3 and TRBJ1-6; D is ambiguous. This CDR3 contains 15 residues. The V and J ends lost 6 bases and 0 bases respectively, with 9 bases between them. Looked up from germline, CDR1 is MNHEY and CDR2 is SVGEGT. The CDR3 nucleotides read TGTGCCAGCAGAAGAGGAAGCTCCTATAATTCACCCCTCCACTTT. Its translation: CASRRGSSYNSPLHF.

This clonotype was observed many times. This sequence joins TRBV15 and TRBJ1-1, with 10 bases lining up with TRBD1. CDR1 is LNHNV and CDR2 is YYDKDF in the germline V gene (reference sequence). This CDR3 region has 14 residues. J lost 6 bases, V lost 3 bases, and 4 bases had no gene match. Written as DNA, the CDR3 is TGTGCCACCAGCAGGGGCGGACAGGGGGCTGAAGCTTTCTTT. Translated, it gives CATSRGGQGAEAFF.

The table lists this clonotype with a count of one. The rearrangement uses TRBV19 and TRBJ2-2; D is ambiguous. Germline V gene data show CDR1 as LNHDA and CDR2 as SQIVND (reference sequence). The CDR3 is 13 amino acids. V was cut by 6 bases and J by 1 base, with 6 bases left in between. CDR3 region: CASSSLNTGELFF. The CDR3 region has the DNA TGTGCCAGTAGCAGCCTGAACACCGGGGAGCTGTTTTTT.

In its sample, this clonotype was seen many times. The CDR3 sequence: CASSEAARDSFRSNQPQHF. DNA for the CDR3: TGTGCCAGCAGTGAAGCCGCTCGGGACTCCTTTAGGAGCAATCAGCCCCAGCATTTT. The chain uses TRBV6-1 and TRBJ1-5, with D tentatively TRBD1 (5 bases). CDR1 is MNHNS, CDR2 SASEGT, per germline. The CDR3 is made up of 19 amino acids. Trimming pared 0 bases from V and 1 base from J, leaving 19 bases between.

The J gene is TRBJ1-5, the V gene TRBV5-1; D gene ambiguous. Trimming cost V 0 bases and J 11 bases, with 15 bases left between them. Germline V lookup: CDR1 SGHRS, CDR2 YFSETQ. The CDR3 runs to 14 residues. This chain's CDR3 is CASSLDWDSEAQHF. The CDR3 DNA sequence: TGCGCCAGCAGCTTGGATTGGGATTCTGAGGCCCAGCATTTT.